This paragraph covers one T cell receptor beta chain sequence. Tumors of eligible patients were advanced, solid and lacking tumor-infiltrating lymphocytes. These data are taken from a study of low-dose radiotherapy and immunotherapy resistance in tumors. As for the study in general: Intravenous nivolumab 240 mg every two weeks plus ipilimumab 1 mg/kg every six weeks was given to patients.

First-strand cDNA used TRAV- and TRBV-specific primers, covering alpha and beta chains. TCRs were amplified for about 18 PCR cycles with a constant-region primer and V-primer adapter. TCRdb itself ran the reads through MiXCR, one entry per CDR3 protein. The table records around 9,000 distinct CDR3 sequences, approximately 77% of them present only once. J lost 4 bases, V lost 1 base, and 7 bases had no gene match. The CDR3 is made up of 15 amino acids. CDR1 and CDR2 (germline): SQVTM, ANQGSEA. The chain employs TRBV29-1 and TRBJ2-7; 10 bases are a match to TRBD1. This receptor was obtained from a human donor with advanced metastatic prostate, ovarian, gallbladder or colorectal cancer (not recorded which). This table probably holds off-target reads from a library built for another chain. As DNA, the CDR3 is TGCAGCGTTGAAGGGACGGGACAGGGGCTTTACGAGCAGTACTTC. This gives the protein CSVEGTGQGLYEQYF.